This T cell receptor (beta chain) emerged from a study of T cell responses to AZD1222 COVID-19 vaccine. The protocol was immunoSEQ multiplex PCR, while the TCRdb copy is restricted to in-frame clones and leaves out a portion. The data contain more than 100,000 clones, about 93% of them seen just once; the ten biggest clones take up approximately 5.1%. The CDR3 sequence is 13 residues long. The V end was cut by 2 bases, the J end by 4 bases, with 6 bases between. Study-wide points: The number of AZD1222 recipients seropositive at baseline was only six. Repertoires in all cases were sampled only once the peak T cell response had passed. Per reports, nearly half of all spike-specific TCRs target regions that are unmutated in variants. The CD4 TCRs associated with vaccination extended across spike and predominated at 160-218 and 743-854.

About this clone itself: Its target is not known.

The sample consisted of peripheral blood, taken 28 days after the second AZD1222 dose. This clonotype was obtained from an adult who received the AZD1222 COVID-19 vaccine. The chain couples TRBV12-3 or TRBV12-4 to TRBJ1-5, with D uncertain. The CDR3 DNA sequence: TGTGCCAGCAGTTTAATGGGTAATCAGCCCCAGCATTTT. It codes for CASSLMGNQPQHF.